This T cell receptor (beta chain) stems from a study of T cells in Graves' hyperthyroidism and ophthalmopathy. Study-wide findings and caveats: Most thyroid clonotypes expanded above 0.001 were also detected in blood.

CDR1 and CDR2 (germline): SNHLY, FYNNEI. This CDR3 contains 13 residues. V was pared by 5 bases and J by 7 bases, with 14 bases between. TCR beta CDR3 sequences were amplified from RNA transcripts. TCR CDR3 underwent first-round RT-PCR with the HTBI primer set. A single record per CDR3 protein comes from TCRdb applying MiXCR to the multiplex PCR reads. Altogether hundreds of thousands of distinct CDR3 sequences are present, roughly 15% being singletons, with the ten largest covering around 12%. A NOSPECS grade of at least 4, a Clinical Activity Score of at least 3 and duration under 3 months were recorded in ophthalmopathy patients. This clonotype was picked up many times. Its target is unknown.

The V gene is TRBV2, the J gene TRBJ2-5; D gene unclear. This TCR was recovered from a woman aged 45 to 65 with Graves' ophthalmopathy. The sample taken for sequencing was blood. CDR3 amino acids: CASSPGGVWTQYF. DNA for the CDR3: TGTGCCAGCAGTCCAGGTGGGGTGTGGACCCAGTACTTC.